This T cell receptor (beta chain) was recovered during a study of shared clonotypes between healthy human individuals. On this clone: Its antigen is not identified.

General study points: Sampling included only blood; tissue repertoires likely differ.

CD45RO negativity and positive selection for CCR7 defined naive CD8 cells, a population that excluded terminally differentiated effector memory CD45RA+ cells. The data were produced by immunoSEQ multiplex PCR, yet TCRdb's version contains in-frame clones alone and is incomplete. Here the sample spans some 630,000 clones, approximately 96% being singletons. Per germline, CDR1 SGHDT and CDR2 YYEEEE. V dropped 0 bases and J dropped 4 bases, with 11 bases sitting between them. The CDR3 length is 14 residues. This clonotype was obtained from a woman aged 30 to 39 in good health. The rearrangement uses TRBV5-6 and TRBJ2-7, with D tentatively TRBD1 or TRBD2 (5 bases each). Sample: naive CD8+ T cells sorted from blood. The CDR3 region is CASSLGGSWYEQYF. In DNA, the CDR3 is TGTGCCAGCAGCTTGGGGGGGAGTTGGTACGAGCAGTACTTC.